Below, 31 T cell receptor beta chains from the same sample are listed, as sequenced in a study of PD-L1 blockade in urothelial cancer. Data came from immunoSEQ multiplex PCR; TCRdb stores just in-frame clones and leaves some out. The data contain under 90,000 clones, 90% of them singletons. Sequences were derived from PBMCs, sampled around atezolizumab (anti-PD-L1) treatment. The receptors shown here come from a man between 60 and 75 years old with urothelial cancer.

This rearrangement joins TRBV9 to TRBJ1-1; no definite D call. This CDR3 is 16 amino acids long. Trimming stripped 0 bases from V and 1 base from J, with 13 bases between. Germline V gene sequence: CDR1 SGDLS, CDR2 YYNGEE. The CDR3 DNA reads as TGTGCCAGCAGCGTAGAGGGAGGTGGAAGGAACACTGAAGCTTTCTTT. Its translation is CASSVEGGGRNTEAFF.

The chain uses TRBV4-1 and TRBJ2-3; 10 positions agree with TRBD2. Losses at the gene ends were 0 bases for V and 5 bases for J; bases not matched to a gene: 5. Looked up from germline, CDR1 is MGHRA and CDR2 is YSYEKL. The CDR3 sequence is 16 residues long. Written as DNA, the CDR3 is TGCGCCAGCAGCCAAGAGTTAGCGGGAGGAGGAGATACGCAGTATTTT. Translating it yields CASSQELAGGGDTQYF.

The gene calls are TRBV14 and TRBJ2-6; maybe TRBD1 (6 bases). CDR1 is SGHDN, CDR2 FVKESK, per germline. This CDR3 contains 15 residues. With 5 bases removed from V and 4 bases from J, the gap between germline ends came to 12 bases. DNA for the CDR3: TGTGCCAGCAGCGACACAGGGCGGGGGGCCAACGTCCTGACTTTC. Protein: CASSDTGRGANVLTF.

The CDR3 coding sequence is TGCGCCAGCAGCCAAGGGGGGACAGGATACTATGGCTACACCTTC. Encoded protein: CASSQGGTGYYGYTF. The rearrangement uses TRBV4-1 and TRBJ1-2, with 8 bases matching TRBD1. Germline CDR1 MGHRA, CDR2 YSYEKL. The CDR3 is 15 residues long. V was clipped by 1 base and J by 3 bases; unmatched bases: 4.

V is TRBV6-6 and J is TRBJ1-5; D call uncertain. This CDR3 is built from 15 residues. Germline V CDR1 and CDR2: MNHNY, SVGAGI (reference sequence). The ends were cut back, 7 bases at V and 4 bases at J, with 17 bases in the middle. The CDR3 DNA sequence: TGTGCCAGCACAAAAGGAGGGCAGAGTAATCAGCCCCAGCATTTT. It codes for CASTKGGQSNQPQHF.

The rearrangement joins TRBV6-6 to TRBJ2-3; D remains unclear. Germline CDR1 is MNHNY and CDR2 is SVGAGI (reference sequence). The CDR3 contains 14 residues. With 6 bases removed from V and 1 base from J, the gap between germline ends came to 11 bases. The CDR3 sequence is CASSQTLGTDTQYF. As DNA, the CDR3 is TGTGCCAGCAGCCAGACATTGGGCACAGATACGCAGTATTTT.

The rearrangement links TRBV10-3 to TRBJ1-1, with D possibly TRBD1 on 5 matching bases. Trimming left V 10 bases short and J 1 base short, with 13 bases between. From germline, CDR1 is ENHRY and CDR2 SYGVKD. This CDR3 region has 13 residues. The CDR3 nucleotides read TGTGCCAGATCCGTGGGGGGGAACACTGAAGCTTTCTTT. It translates to CARSVGGNTEAFF.

The chain is built from TRBV30 and TRBJ2-2; TRBD1 matches 8 bases. The CDR3 is 14 residues long. Losses at the gene ends were 5 bases for V and 6 bases for J; bases not matched to a gene: 8. The germline gives CDR1 GTSNPN, CDR2 SVGIG (reference sequence). CDR3 loop: CAWEPGGLAGELFF. The CDR3 DNA sequence: TGTGCCTGGGAACCAGGGGGCCTGGCCGGGGAGCTGTTTTTT.

This clone was counted only a few times. The chain uses TRBV5-4 and TRBJ1-1; no clear D. This CDR3 is 14 amino acids long. The germline V gene encodes CDR1 SGHNT and CDR2 YYREEE (reference sequence). V was cut by 0 bases and J by 4 bases, with 10 bases left in between. CDR3 nucleotides: TGTGCCAGCAGCTTGGATCCGGGAGGCACTGAAGCTTTCTTT. Amino acid sequence: CASSLDPGGTEAFF.

The rearrangement uses TRBV5-1 and TRBJ1-4; 10 bases agree with TRBD1. This CDR3 comprises 14 residues. The V and J ends lost 4 bases and 8 bases, in that order; junction bases with no gene match: 5. CDR1 and CDR2 (germline): SGHRS, YFSETQ. The CDR3 loop is CASSRDRGREKLFF. CDR3 DNA sequence: TGCGCCAGCAGCCGGGACAGGGGTCGAGAAAAACTGTTTTTT.

This chain connects TRBV21-1 to TRBJ1-5; the table's D call, TRBD1, was not checked against the DNA. TRBV21-1 is labeled a pseudogene. The CDR3 spans 16 residues. The CDR3 here is CASRFRDRRSNQPQHF. The CDR3 nucleotides read TGTGCCAGCAGGTTCCGGGACAGGCGATCCAATCAGCCCCAGCATTTT.

This chain connects TRBV29-1 to TRBJ1-1; TRBD1 matches at 8 bases. Unmatched junction bases numbered 10, after V lost 7 bases and J lost 6 bases. Per the germline V gene, CDR1 is SQVTM and CDR2 is ANQGSEA. This CDR3 region has 13 residues. CDR3 amino acids: CSGHRGDRPEAFF. CDR3 sequence (DNA): TGCAGCGGCCACAGGGGGGATAGGCCTGAAGCTTTCTTT.

The chain recombines TRBV7-8 with TRBJ2-5; 10 positions match TRBD1. The germline V gene encodes CDR1 SGHVS and CDR2 FQNEAQ. The CDR3 is made up of 14 amino acids. The ends lost 5 bases at V and 4 bases at J; junction bases unmatched: 4. As DNA, the CDR3 is TGTGCCAGCAGCCTCCGGACAGGGGGAGAGACCCAGTACTTC. Translated: CASSLRTGGETQYF.

The chain employs TRBV2 and TRBJ2-1; the D gene is possibly TRBD2 (5 bases). V lost 6 bases and J 1 base, leaving 7 bases between the germline ends. This CDR3 region has 13 residues. Looked up from germline, CDR1 is SNHLY and CDR2 is FYNNEI. The CDR3 loop reads CASSTGSYNEQFF. CDR3 bases: TGTGCCAGCAGCACGGGGTCCTACAATGAGCAGTTCTTC.

The rearrangement joins TRBV2 to TRBJ2-2, with 7 positions matching TRBD2. The ends lost 4 bases at V and 3 bases at J; junction bases unmatched: 8. This CDR3 has 16 residues. Germline V gene data show CDR1 as SNHLY and CDR2 as FYNNEI. The CDR3 nucleotides read TGTGCCAGCAGTGGGGCGGGAGTGAGGTACACCGGGGAGCTGTTTTTT. It codes for CASSGAGVRYTGELFF. The entire variable domain, with the rest obtained from reference TRBV2 and TRBJ2-2, is as follows: EPEVTQTPSHQVTQMGQEVILRCVPISNHLYFYWYRQILGQKVEFLVSFYNNEISEKSEIFDDQFSVERPDGSNFTLKIRSTKLEDSAMYFCASSGAGVRYTGELFFGEGSRLTVL.

V gene TRBV27 combines with J gene TRBJ2-7; TRBD2 is a possible D gene (5 bases). Germline loops: CDR1 MNHEY, CDR2 SMNVEV (reference sequence). The CDR3 has 14 amino acids. V lost 1 base and J lost 3, with 10 bases in between. DNA for the CDR3: TGTGCCAGCAGTTTATACGGGAACTTCTACGAGCAGTACTTC. As protein: CASSLYGNFYEQYF.

The chain recombines TRBV9 with TRBJ1-4; 7 positions agree with TRBD1. Germline CDR1 and CDR2: SGDLS and YYNGEE. J was trimmed by 7 bases and V by 3 bases; bases with no gene match: 6. CDR3 size: 14 residues. CDR3 protein: CASSGTGSGEKLFF. The CDR3 nucleotides are TGTGCCAGCAGCGGGACAGGCTCAGGTGAAAAACTGTTTTTT.

The J gene is TRBJ1-1, the V gene TRBV11-2, with D perhaps matching TRBD1 (6 bases). The CDR3 is 13 amino acids. The germline V and J ends were trimmed by 0 bases and 11 bases, with 13 bases remaining between them. CDR1 SGHAT and CDR2 FQNNGV come from the germline V gene. The CDR3, as DNA: TGTGCCAGCAGCTTAGAACAGGGAATCCGCGCTTTCTTT. It specifies CASSLEQGIRAFF.

This chain uses TRBV14 with TRBJ2-1; 10 nucleotides agree with TRBD2. After removal of 5 bases from V and 8 bases from J, the junction contained 15 bases not matched to a gene. This CDR3 has 17 residues. Germline V gene data show CDR1 as SGHDN and CDR2 as FVKESK. The CDR3 region has the DNA TGTGCCAGCAGCTCACCCTGGGAAGCGGGAGGGCCACATGAGCAGTTCTTC. Protein sequence: CASSSPWEAGGPHEQFF.

The chain is built from TRBV19 and TRBJ2-7; perhaps TRBD2 as D (5 bases). From germline, CDR1 is LNHDA and CDR2 SQIVND (reference sequence). V lost 3 bases, J lost 2 bases, and 8 bases lay in between. This CDR3 is 13 amino acids long. The CDR3 reads CASSIGVAYEQYF. DNA of the CDR3: TGTGCCAGTAGTATCGGGGTAGCCTACGAGCAGTACTTC. The full variable domain, rest sourced from reference TRBV19 and TRBJ2-7, is DGGITQSPKYLFRKEGQNVTLSCEQNLNHDAMYWYRQDPGQGLRLIYYSQIVNDFQKGDIAEGYSVSREKKESFPLTVTSAQKNPTAFYLCASSIGVAYEQYFGPGTRLTVT.

The V and J genes are TRBV6-9 and TRBJ2-7; TRBD1 matches at 7 bases. Trimming at V came to 6 bases and at J to 5 bases, leaving 13 bases not matched to a gene. This CDR3 contains 15 residues. Germline values: CDR1 MNHGY, CDR2 SVAAGI. The CDR3 nucleotides read TGTGCCAGCAGGTCTCACCGGGACAGTCCCCACGAGCAGTACTTC. The encoded protein is CASRSHRDSPHEQYF.

The chain has TRBV7-2 and TRBJ2-7; TRBD2 matches 8 bases. This CDR3 comprises 14 residues. Germline V CDR1 and CDR2: SGHTA, FQGNSA. V trimming: 5 bases; J trimming: 1 base; junction bases outside the gene matches: 4. The CDR3 spells CASSLGLGSYEQYF. The CDR3 nucleotides read TGTGCCAGCAGCCTGGGACTAGGTTCCTACGAGCAGTACTTC.

This chain uses TRBV5-1 with TRBJ2-2; 9 bases agree with TRBD1. V trimming: 4 bases; J trimming: 6 bases; junction bases outside the gene matches: 4. The CDR3 covers 14 residues. The germline CDR1 and CDR2 sequences are SGHRS and YFSETQ. CDR3 residues: CASSPQGASGELFF. The CDR3 nucleotides read TGCGCCAGCAGCCCACAGGGGGCATCCGGGGAGCTGTTTTTT.

The chain has TRBV5-1 and TRBJ1-3; 9 bases align to TRBD1. V lost 4 bases to trimming and J lost 0 bases; unmatched junction nucleotides: 11. Germline lookup yields CDR1 SGHRS and CDR2 YFSETQ. The CDR3 length is 18 residues. This CDR3 reads CASSPGDRATSSGNTIYF. The CDR3 coding sequence is TGCGCCAGCAGCCCTGGGGACAGGGCAACCAGCTCTGGAAACACCATATATTTT.

The chain couples TRBV19 to TRBJ1-2, with D perhaps matching TRBD1 (5 bases). Trimming took 3 bases from V and 5 from J, leaving 10 bases between them. Germline loops: CDR1 LNHDA, CDR2 SQIVND (reference sequence). This CDR3 comprises 13 residues. For the CDR3, the DNA is TGTGCCAGTAGTATCCAGGCAGGGTATGGCTACACCTTC. It codes for CASSIQAGYGYTF.

The chain is built from TRBV2 and TRBJ1-6; 9 bases are a match to TRBD1. V was pared by 6 bases and J by 7 bases, with 7 bases of the junction left unmatched. There are 15 residues in the CDR3. Germline lookup yields CDR1 SNHLY and CDR2 FYNNEI. In DNA, the CDR3 is TGTGCCAGCAGCATTGGGGGACAGGGAAATTCACCCCTCCACTTT. Its translation is CASSIGGQGNSPLHF. Full variable domain (rest looked up from reference TRBV2 and TRBJ1-6): EPEVTQTPSHQVTQMGQEVILRCVPISNHLYFYWYRQILGQKVEFLVSFYNNEISEKSEIFDDQFSVERPDGSNFTLKIRSTKLEDSAMYFCASSIGGQGNSPLHFGNGTRLTVT.

CDR3 sequence reads: CASTISGGYNEQFF. CDR3 in DNA: TGCGCCAGCACAATTAGCGGGGGCTACAATGAGCAGTTCTTC. The chain couples TRBV10-2 to TRBJ2-1, with 9 bases identical to TRBD2. This CDR3 has 14 amino acids. V lost 7 bases to trimming and J lost 3 bases; unmatched junction nucleotides: 4. From germline, CDR1 is WSHSY and CDR2 SAAADI.

The chain uses TRBV2 and TRBJ1-2; 11 nucleotides match TRBD1. The CDR3 runs 14 residues. The V gene end was trimmed by 6 bases and the J gene end by 8 bases; junction bases not matched to a gene: 8. CDR1 and CDR2 (germline): SNHLY, FYNNEI. The CDR3 loop reads CASRTGQGAYGYTF. CDR3 DNA sequence: TGTGCCAGCAGGACCGGACAGGGGGCATACGGCTACACCTTC.

The J gene is TRBJ2-7, the V gene TRBV6-5, with a tentative D call TRBD1 (6 bases). The ends were cut back, 0 bases at V and 4 bases at J, with 13 bases in the middle. The length of the CDR3 is 15 residues. Germline-derived CDR1 and CDR2 are MNHEY and SVGAGI. The CDR3 reads CASSYSWVRGYEQYF. The CDR3 DNA follows: TGTGCCAGCAGTTACTCGTGGGTCAGGGGATACGAGCAGTACTTC.

This clone has a single count. One junction end does not reproduce the germline sequence, and a read error may be involved. J is TRBJ2-7 and V is TRBV10-3; TRBD1 matches at 8 bases. The CDR3 is 12 amino acids. Germline V lookup: CDR1 ENHRY, CDR2 SYGVKD. Here the CDR3 DNA reads TGTGCCATCAGTTTCGGACAGGGCGATATGAACTTC. Protein: CAISFGQGDMNF.

This CDR3 reads CASSLRQSPGPDGEQFF. The CDR3 DNA sequence: TGTGCCAGCAGCCTCAGACAGTCCCCCGGTCCGGACGGTGAGCAGTTCTTC. The chain has TRBV7-2 and TRBJ2-1; D possibly corresponds to TRBD1 (5 bases). The germline gives CDR1 SGHTA, CDR2 FQGNSA. This CDR3 is built from 17 residues. V lost 5 bases and J lost 9, with 26 bases in between.